The rows below give T cell receptor beta chains drawn from one sample of a study of T cells after yellow fever vaccination. One entry per CDR3 protein results from TCRdb running MiXCR on the 5' RACE reads. The profile shows about 580,000 distinct CDR3 sequences, around 17% of them singletons. The sample in question was PBMCs, obtained about 5 days after the first yellow fever vaccination. The receptors shown here come from a young man who received the YFV17D yellow fever vaccine. Each CDR3 is given with its conserved first and last residue. A D gene is named only where the DNA matches it firmly. Rows may omit the clone size; those that give it use once, few, many or a size class.

abundance	v_gene	j_gene	d_gene	CDR3aa	CDR3nt
few	TRBV11-2	TRBJ2-5	NA	CASSEGLVETQYF	TGTGCCAGCAGCGAAGGCCTAGTTGAGACCCAGTACTTC
many	TRBV12-3/TRBV12-4	TRBJ2-3	NA	CASSIPSDTQYF	TGTGCCAGCAGTATACCGTCAGATACGCAGTATTTT
NA	TRBV9	TRBJ1-1	NA	CASSGAGLNTEAFF	TGTGCCAGCAGCGGGGCGGGCCTGAACACTGAAGCTTTCTTT
few	TRBV4-2	TRBJ2-7	TRBD1	CASSQVTGTGAREQYF	TGTGCCAGCAGCCAAGTAACCGGGACAGGGGCTCGGGAGCAGTACTTC
many	TRBV6-4	TRBJ2-6	TRBD1	CARVGTGVAGANVLTF	TGTGCCAGGGTGGGGACAGGGGTCGCTGGGGCCAACGTCCTGACTTTC
few	TRBV6-5	TRBJ2-1	NA	CASSSQRSYNEQFF	TGTGCCAGCAGTTCTCAGCGGAGCTACAATGAGCAGTTCTTC
NA	TRBV7-2	TRBJ1-6	NA	CASSLFGGNSSPLHF	TGTGCCAGCAGCTTATTTGGGGGCAACAGTTCACCCCTCCACTTT
few	TRBV5-1	TRBJ1-6	NA	CASSLRGVNNSPLHF	TGCGCCAGCAGCCTCAGGGGAGTGAATAATTCACCCCTCCACTTT
few	TRBV7-9	TRBJ1-4	TRBD1	CASGLIDRAEKLFF	TGTGCCAGCGGACTAATTGACAGGGCTGAAAAACTGTTTTTT
NA	TRBV14	TRBJ1-6	NA	CASSRRGSPLHF	TGTGCCAGCAGCCGCAGGGGTTCACCCCTCCACTTT
NA	TRBV2	TRBJ1-1	NA	CASSEAGVMNTEAFF	TGTGCCAGCAGTGAGGCAGGGGTGATGAACACTGAAGCTTTCTTT
NA	TRBV15	TRBJ1-2	TRBD1	CATSRDKGQGYGYTF	TGTGCCACCAGCAGAGATAAGGGACAGGGGTATGGCTACACCTTC
few	TRBV12-3/TRBV12-4	TRBJ1-2	NA	CASSLRHGSNYGYTF	TGTGCCAGCAGTTTACGGCACGGATCTAACTATGGCTACACCTTC
NA	TRBV3-1	TRBJ2-5	TRBD1	CASSQPRGQYQETQYF	TGTGCCAGCAGCCAACCTCGGGGACAGTACCAAGAGACCCAGTACTTC
NA	TRBV4-2	TRBJ2-1	TRBD2	CASSLRTSDEQFF	TGTGCCAGCAGCCTAAGGACTAGCGATGAGCAGTTCTTC
NA	TRBV5-1	TRBJ1-2	NA	CASRQNLNYGYTF	TGCGCCAGCAGACAGAATCTTAACTATGGCTACACCTTC
few	TRBV25-1	TRBJ2-1	NA	CASSEMNFRRGEQFF	TGTGCCAGCAGTGAGATGAACTTCCGCCGGGGTGAGCAGTTCTTC
few	TRBV5-1	TRBJ1-4	NA	CASSLESYRDEKLFF	TGCGCCAGCAGCTTGGAGTCCTACAGGGATGAAAAACTGTTTTTT
NA	TRBV9	TRBJ1-5	NA	CASSETASNQPQHF	TGTGCCAGCAGCGAGACAGCAAGCAATCAGCCCCAGCATTTT